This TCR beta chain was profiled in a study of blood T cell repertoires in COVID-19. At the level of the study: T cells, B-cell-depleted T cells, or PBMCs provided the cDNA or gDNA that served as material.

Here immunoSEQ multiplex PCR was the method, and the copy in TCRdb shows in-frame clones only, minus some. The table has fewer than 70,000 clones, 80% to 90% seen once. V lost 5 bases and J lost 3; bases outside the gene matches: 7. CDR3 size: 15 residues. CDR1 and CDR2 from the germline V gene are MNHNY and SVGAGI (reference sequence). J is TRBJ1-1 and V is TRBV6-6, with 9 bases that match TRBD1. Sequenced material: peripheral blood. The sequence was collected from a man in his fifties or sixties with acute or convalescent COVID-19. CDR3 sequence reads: CASSPGQGRDTEAFF. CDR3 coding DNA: TGTGCCAGCAGTCCCGGACAGGGGAGAGACACTGAAGCTTTCTTT.